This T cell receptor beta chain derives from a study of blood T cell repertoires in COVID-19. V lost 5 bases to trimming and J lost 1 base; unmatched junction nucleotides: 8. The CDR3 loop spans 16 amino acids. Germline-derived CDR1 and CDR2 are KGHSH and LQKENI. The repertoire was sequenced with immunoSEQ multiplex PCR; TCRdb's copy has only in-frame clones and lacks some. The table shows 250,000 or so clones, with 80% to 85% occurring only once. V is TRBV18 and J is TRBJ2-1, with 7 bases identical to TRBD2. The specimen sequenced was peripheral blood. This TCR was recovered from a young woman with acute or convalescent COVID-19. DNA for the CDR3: TGTGCCAGCTCATCCCAAGCGGGGACTTCCTACAATGAGCAGTTCTTC. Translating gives CASSSQAGTSYNEQFF.